The 22 T cell receptor beta chains below all came from one sample that was sequenced in a study of cytomegalovirus exposure and HLA in healthy donors. This PCR relied on a set of 60 Vbeta primers and 13 Jbeta primers. Sequencing was performed with immunoSEQ multiplex PCR; in TCRdb, only in-frame clones are kept and a portion is missing. The sample holds 100,000 to 150,000 clones; approximately 85% are singletons and the top ten take 1.5% to 2%. The sample comprised PBMCs. Receptors were obtained from a boy younger than 18 in good health and CMV-seronegative.

The chain is built from TRBV7-9 and TRBJ2-7, with no clear D. The V gene's germline CDR1 is SEHNR and CDR2 FQNEAQ (reference sequence). The V and J ends lost 5 bases and 3 bases respectively, with 14 bases between them. The CDR3 sequence is 14 residues long. CDR3 bases: TGTGCCAGCAGCCCAGTGAAAAACAGCTACGAGCAGTACTTC. Protein: CASSPVKNSYEQYF.

The rearrangement uses TRBV19 and TRBJ2-5; 9 bases map to TRBD1. From germline, CDR1 is LNHDA and CDR2 SQIVND (reference sequence). The CDR3 has 18 amino acids. With 6 bases clipped from V and 1 base from J, the junction kept 15 bases outside the gene matches. CDR3 in amino acids: CASRPGQGLRPIQETQYF. In nucleotides, the CDR3 is TGTGCCAGTAGGCCTGGACAGGGGCTAAGGCCCATCCAAGAGACCCAGTACTTC.

The chain links TRBV6-6 to TRBJ2-7; 10 bases match TRBD1. Germline V gene sequence: CDR1 MNHNY, CDR2 SVGAGI (reference sequence). This CDR3 is 16 amino acids long. The V and J ends lost 0 bases and 7 bases, in that order; junction bases with no gene match: 9. CDR3 region: CASSYSTPGTGVEQYF. In nucleotides, the CDR3 is TGTGCCAGCAGTTACTCGACCCCCGGGACAGGGGTAGAGCAGTACTTC.

The genes are TRBV7-3 and TRBJ2-3, with 7 bases identical to TRBD2. Germline trimming cut 2 bases from V and 6 bases from J; bases unmatched to any gene: 5. The CDR3 extends over 14 amino acids. Germline V gives CDR1 SGHTA, CDR2 FQGTGA. CDR3 sequence: CASSLGGRGDTQYF. The CDR3 nucleotides are TGTGCCAGCAGCTTAGGCGGGAGAGGGGATACGCAGTATTTT.

The sample holds a few counts of this clone. The chain is built from TRBV5-1 and TRBJ1-1, with D possibly being TRBD1 (6 bases). Between the trimmed V and J ends, which lost 3 bases and 0 bases, there was a span of 12 bases. Germline CDR1 and CDR2: SGHRS and YFSETQ. The CDR3 has 15 amino acids. The CDR3, as DNA: TGCGCCAGCAGCTATTACTCAGGGGTGAACACTGAAGCTTTCTTT. Translated, it gives CASSYYSGVNTEAFF.

This chain connects TRBV15 to TRBJ1-2; weak D call: TRBD1 (5 bases). Trimming cost V 4 bases and J 5 bases, with 11 bases left between them. Germline assignment: CDR1 LNHNV and CDR2 YYDKDF (reference sequence). This CDR3 comprises 13 residues. The CDR3 DNA reads as TGTGCCACCAGCACCCCGGGGGGATATGGCTACACCTTC. Amino acids: CATSTPGGYGYTF.

In DNA form, the CDR3 reads TGTGCCAGCAGTAAGGGGACGGGACTAGCCAAAAACATTCAGTACTTC. This gives the protein CASSKGTGLAKNIQYF. The chain recombines TRBV2 with TRBJ2-4; TRBD2 might be the D (6 bases). Trimming stripped 5 bases from V and 0 bases from J, with 14 bases between. This CDR3 has 16 residues. CDR1 and CDR2 from the germline V gene are SNHLY and FYNNEI.

The chain combines TRBV5-4 with TRBJ1-2; TRBD1 aligns across 8 bases. This CDR3 is 14 amino acids long. V lost 0 bases, J lost 8 bases, and 6 bases stayed unmatched. Germline CDR1 SGHNT, CDR2 YYREEE (reference sequence). CDR3 nucleotides: TGTGCCAGCAGCTTGGAACAGGGGGTATTAGGCTACACCTTC. Its translation: CASSLEQGVLGYTF.

The rearrangement links TRBV7-8 to TRBJ2-1, with TRBD2 matching 13 bases. CDR1 SGHVS and CDR2 FQNEAQ come from the germline V gene. CDR3 length: 16 residues. With 5 bases clipped from V and 6 bases from J, the junction kept 7 bases outside the gene matches. CDR3 sequence: CASSPFTSGGGNEQFF. The CDR3 nucleotides are TGTGCCAGCAGCCCCTTCACTAGCGGGGGGGGCAATGAGCAGTTCTTC.

The rearrangement links TRBV27 to TRBJ1-1; 9 nucleotides match TRBD1. Germline loops: CDR1 MNHEY, CDR2 SMNVEV (reference sequence). Losses at the gene ends were 7 bases for V and 2 bases for J; bases not matched to a gene: 14. The CDR3 covers 17 residues. As DNA, the CDR3 is TGTGCCAGCAAATCAGAAAAGGGACAGGGCCGTAACACTGAAGCTTTCTTT. It yields the protein CASKSEKGQGRNTEAFF.

The chain uses TRBV5-1 and TRBJ2-5; D possibly corresponds to TRBD2 (5 bases). CDR3 size: 14 residues. Trimming left V 2 bases short and J 5 bases short, with 13 bases between. Per germline, CDR1 SGHRS and CDR2 YFSETQ. CDR3 DNA sequence: TGCGCCAGCAGCTTCCCGGACTTAGCGGAGACCCAGTACTTC. Encoded protein: CASSFPDLAETQYF.

The chain uses TRBV6-4 and TRBJ1-1, with D perhaps TRBD1 (5 bases). Germline CDR1 MRHNA, CDR2 SNTAGT. This CDR3 contains 17 residues. The V end lost 2 bases, the J end lost 0 bases, and 16 bases lay between the germline ends. CDR3 nucleotides: TGTGCCAGCAGTGACCCGATAGGGGAGGCGGTGAACACTGAAGCTTTCTTT. Residues: CASSDPIGEAVNTEAFF.

This chain links TRBV6-1 with TRBJ2-7, with 8 bases fitting TRBD1. V shed 4 bases and J 4 bases; nucleotides not matched to a gene: 9. The CDR3 has 15 residues. Germline assignment: CDR1 MNHNS and CDR2 SASEGT. DNA of the CDR3: TGTGCCAGCAGTGCAGTGACAGGGGTTCGGTACGAGCAGTACTTC. It yields the protein CASSAVTGVRYEQYF.

The V and J genes are TRBV6-5 and TRBJ1-2; possible D gene TRBD1, 6 bases. Trimming removed 2 bases from V and 2 bases from J, with 6 bases in between. This CDR3 has 13 amino acids. Germline CDR1 and CDR2: MNHEY and SVGAGI. The CDR3 nucleotides are TGTGCCAGCAGTTACGGACAGAACTATGGCTACACCTTC. This translates into CASSYGQNYGYTF.

Details on this clone: Other DNA sequences in this specimen translate into the identical CDR3. This chain connects TRBV18 to TRBJ2-7, with 11 bases fitting TRBD1. Losses at the gene ends were 3 bases for V and 6 bases for J; bases not matched to a gene: 13. Germline CDR1 is KGHSH and CDR2 is LQKENI. CDR3 length: 17 residues. For the CDR3, the DNA is TGTGCCAGCTCACCCCTACCTCCCGGACAGGGGGCTGGCGAGCAGTACTTC. This codes for CASSPLPPGQGAGEQYF. Looking up the rest from reference TRBV18 and TRBJ2-7 gives the full variable domain: NAGVMQNPRHLVRRRGQEARLRCSPMKGHSHVYWYRQLPEEGLKFMVYLQKENIIDESGMPKERFSAEFPKEGPSILRIQQVVRGDSAAYFCASSPLPPGQGAGEQYFGPGTRLTVT.

This clone has just one count. The chain employs TRBV5-6 and TRBJ1-1; perhaps TRBD1 as D (6 bases). The CDR3 totals 16 residues. Germline V lookup: CDR1 SGHDT, CDR2 YYEEEE. Trimming cost V 1 base and J 3 bases, with 16 bases left between them. CDR3 DNA: TGTGCCAGCAGCTTGTTCGGGGGGCGGGAGGACACTGAAGCTTTCTTT. Amino acid sequence: CASSLFGGREDTEAFF.

The chain has TRBV7-9 and TRBJ2-2; 8 nucleotides line up with TRBD1. V shed 4 bases, J shed 4 bases, and the junction held 8 bases outside the gene matches. This CDR3 comprises 16 residues. CDR1 is SEHNR and CDR2 is FQNEAQ in the germline V gene (reference sequence). The DNA of the CDR3 is TGTGCCAGCAGCTCTACCGGACAGGGAATCACCGGGGAGCTGTTTTTT. This codes for CASSSTGQGITGELFF.

This chain links TRBV4-1 with TRBJ1-2; 8 nucleotides agree with TRBD1. The CDR3 is 19 amino acids. Germline assignment: CDR1 MGHRA and CDR2 YSYEKL. The V and J ends lost 2 bases and 0 bases, in that order; junction bases with no gene match: 14. The CDR3 protein is CASSQPSRDRSRSNYGYTF. CDR3 sequence (DNA): TGCGCCAGCAGCCAACCTTCCCGGGACAGGAGTCGGTCTAACTATGGCTACACCTTC.

The V gene is TRBV29-1, the J gene TRBJ1-3; maybe TRBD1 (5 bases). Per germline, CDR1 SQVTM and CDR2 ANQGSEA. The CDR3 contains 16 residues. V was pared by 5 bases and J by 1 base, with 18 bases between. CDR3 residues: CSVIGRGGSSGNTIYF. Here the CDR3 DNA reads TGCAGCGTTATTGGCCGCGGGGGTAGTTCTGGAAACACCATATATTTT.

This clone has a count of ten or more. This chain uses TRBV15 with TRBJ1-5; 7 bases agree with TRBD1. The junction had 8 bases not matched to a gene; V was cut back by 3 bases and J by 0 bases. Germline CDR1 reads LNHNV; CDR2 reads YYDKDF (reference sequence). This CDR3 is 17 amino acids long. The CDR3 loop reads CATSRVRDRTSNQPQHF. CDR3 in DNA: TGTGCCACCAGCAGGGTCCGGGACAGAACTAGCAATCAGCCCCAGCATTTT.

CDR3 loop: CSAIRDRDYEQYF. The CDR3 DNA reads TGCAGCGCCATACGGGACAGGGACTACGAGCAGTACTTC. The chain joins TRBV29-1 to TRBJ2-7, with 9 bases fitting TRBD1. CDR1 and CDR2 from the germline V gene are SQVTM and ANQGSEA. V gave up 7 bases and J gave up 3 bases; unmatched junction bases: 7. This CDR3 has 13 amino acids.

The chain joins TRBV10-2 to TRBJ2-1, with 12 bases identical to TRBD2. The CDR3 extends over 15 amino acids. The junction had 8 bases not matched to a gene; V was cut back by 5 bases and J by 9 bases. Germline V gene lookup returns CDR1 WSHSY and CDR2 SAAADI. As DNA, the CDR3 is TGCGCCAGCAGTATTACTAGCGGGGGGAGTAGTGAGCAGTTCTTC. Protein product: CASSITSGGSSEQFF.